This T cell receptor (beta chain) was obtained from a study of control samples from healthy donors and cancer patients. TCRdb's copy holds only in-frame clones and misses some; the assay was immunoSEQ multiplex PCR. The top ten hold around 2.1% of the sample, which has about 89,000 clones, more than 75% seen once. This clone was seen just once. Germline V lookup: CDR1 KGHDR, CDR2 SFDVKD. This CDR3 contains 16 residues. Germline trimming cut 3 bases from V and 2 bases from J; bases unmatched to any gene: 9. The clonotype comes from a woman aged 40 to 50 in good health. This chain connects TRBV24-1 to TRBJ2-7, with 7 bases identical to TRBD1. Sequencing was carried out using blood. The CDR3 DNA reads as TGTGCCACCAGTGATGCCACAGGGGACAAGACCTACGAGCAGTACTTC. Translation: CATSDATGDKTYEQYF.